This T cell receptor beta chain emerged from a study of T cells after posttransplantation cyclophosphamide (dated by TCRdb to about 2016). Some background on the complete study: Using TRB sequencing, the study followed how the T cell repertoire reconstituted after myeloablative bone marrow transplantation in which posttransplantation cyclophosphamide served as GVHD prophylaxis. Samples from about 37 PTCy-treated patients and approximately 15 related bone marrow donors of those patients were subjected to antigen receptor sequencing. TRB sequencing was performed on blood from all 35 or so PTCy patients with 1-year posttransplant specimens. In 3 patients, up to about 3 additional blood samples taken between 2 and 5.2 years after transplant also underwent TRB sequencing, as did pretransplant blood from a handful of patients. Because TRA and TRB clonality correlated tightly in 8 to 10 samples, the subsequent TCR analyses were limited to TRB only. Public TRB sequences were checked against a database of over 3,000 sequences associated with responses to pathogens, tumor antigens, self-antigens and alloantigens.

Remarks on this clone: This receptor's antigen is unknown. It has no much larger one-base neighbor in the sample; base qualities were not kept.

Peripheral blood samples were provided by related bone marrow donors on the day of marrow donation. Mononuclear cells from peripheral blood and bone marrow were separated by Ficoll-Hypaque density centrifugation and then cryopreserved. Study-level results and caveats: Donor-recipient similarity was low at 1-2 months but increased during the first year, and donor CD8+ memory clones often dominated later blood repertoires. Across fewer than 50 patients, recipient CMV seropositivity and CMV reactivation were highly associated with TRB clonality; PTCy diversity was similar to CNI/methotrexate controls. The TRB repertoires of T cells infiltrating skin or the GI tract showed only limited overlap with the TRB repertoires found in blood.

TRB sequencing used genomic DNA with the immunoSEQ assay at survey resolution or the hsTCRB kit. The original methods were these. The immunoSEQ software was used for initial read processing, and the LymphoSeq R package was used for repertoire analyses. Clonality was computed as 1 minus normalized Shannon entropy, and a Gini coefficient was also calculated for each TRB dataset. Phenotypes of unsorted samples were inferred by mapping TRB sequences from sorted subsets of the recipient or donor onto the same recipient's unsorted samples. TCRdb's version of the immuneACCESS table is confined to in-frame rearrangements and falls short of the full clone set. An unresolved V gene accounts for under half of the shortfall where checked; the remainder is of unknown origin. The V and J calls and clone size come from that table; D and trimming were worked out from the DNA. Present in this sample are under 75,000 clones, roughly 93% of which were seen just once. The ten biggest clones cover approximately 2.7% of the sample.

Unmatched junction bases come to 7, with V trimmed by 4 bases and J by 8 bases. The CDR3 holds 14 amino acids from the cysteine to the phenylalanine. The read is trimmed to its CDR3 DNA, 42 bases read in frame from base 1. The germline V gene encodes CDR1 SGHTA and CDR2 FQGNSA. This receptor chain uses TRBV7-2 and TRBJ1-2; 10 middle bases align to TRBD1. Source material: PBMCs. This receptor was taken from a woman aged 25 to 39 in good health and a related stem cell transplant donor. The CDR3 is CASSSTDRGGGYTF. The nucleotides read TGTGCCAGCAGCTCTACGGACAGGGGGGGAGGCTACACCTTC.